The 13 T cell receptor beta chains in this list originate from one sample, sequenced in a study of technical replicates of blood from a few donors. Libraries were prepared by immunoSEQ multiplex PCR; TCRdb keeps only in-frame clonotypes and omits some of them. The table shows 50,000 to 60,000 clones, with 91% occurring only once. Sequencing was performed on PBMCs. The receptors were gathered from a human donor in good health. Some clones in this sample may be carry-over from other donors' samples.

V usage is TRBV5-4 and J usage is TRBJ1-1; no reliable D call. Germline-derived CDR1 and CDR2 are SGHNT and YYREEE (reference sequence). The V and J ends lost 2 bases and 7 bases respectively, with 12 bases between them. This CDR3 has 13 residues. This CDR3 is CASSLEPGGEAFF. DNA of the CDR3: TGTGCCAGCAGCTTAGAACCGGGAGGTGAAGCTTTCTTT. The full variable domain, its missing parts supplied by reference TRBV5-4 and TRBJ1-1, is ETGVTQSPTHLIKTRGQQVTLRCSSQSGHNTVSWYQQALGQGPQFIFQYYREEENGRGNFPPRFSGLQFPNYSSELNVNALELDDSALYLCASSLEPGGEAFFGQGTRLTVV.

The rearrangement joins TRBV11-3 to TRBJ2-5; D remains ambiguous. The V end lost 3 bases, the J end lost 5 bases, and 10 bases lay between the germline ends. This CDR3 region has 13 residues. Germline CDR1 reads SGHNT; CDR2 reads YENEEA. CDR3: CASSLAMGETQYF. The DNA for the CDR3 is TGTGCCAGCAGCTTGGCGATGGGCGAGACCCAGTACTTC.

The chain carries TRBV28 and TRBJ2-5; no reliable D call. The V end lost 7 bases, the J end lost 4 bases, and 7 bases lay between the germline ends. The germline CDR1 and CDR2 sequences are MDHEN and SYDVKM. The CDR3 length is 11 residues. Here the CDR3 reads CASTARETQYF. The CDR3 coding sequence is TGTGCCAGCACCGCGAGAGAGACCCAGTACTTC.

The chain is built from TRBV2 and TRBJ2-3, with a tentative D call TRBD2 (7 bases). Germline-derived CDR1 and CDR2 are SNHLY and FYNNEI. V was shortened by 5 bases and J by 5 bases, with 8 bases between the two germline ends. CDR3 size: 12 residues. For the CDR3, the DNA is TGTGCCAGCAGTAGGGGGGGAGATACGCAGTATTTT. Translating gives CASSRGGDTQYF.

The table lists this clone with a few counts. This sequence joins TRBV4-1 and TRBJ2-3; 9 positions match TRBD2. Trimming took 4 bases from V and 4 from J; bases not matched to a gene: 6. Germline assignment: CDR1 MGHRA and CDR2 YSYEKL. The CDR3 is 15 amino acids. In nucleotides, the CDR3 is TGCGCCAGCAGCCCCTATAGCGGGGGAGCAGATACGCAGTATTTT. This sequence encodes CASSPYSGGADTQYF.

V and J are TRBV4-2 and TRBJ1-5, with D possibly matching TRBD1 (6 bases). Germline V gene lookup returns CDR1 LGHNA and CDR2 YNFKEQ. V lost 0 bases to trimming and J lost 5 bases, with 11 bases between them. The CDR3 runs to 15 residues. The CDR3 nucleotides read TGTGCCAGCAGCCAAGACCGGCCAGGGGATCAGCCCCAGCATTTT. Protein sequence: CASSQDRPGDQPQHF.

The chain is built from TRBV7-9 and TRBJ1-4; unclear D gene. V was clipped by 1 base and J by 6 bases, with 12 bases between them. This CDR3 has 15 amino acids. Germline CDR1 and CDR2: SEHNR and FQNEAQ (reference sequence). Here the CDR3 reads CASSLGETGDEKLFF. CDR3 DNA sequence: TGTGCCAGCAGCTTAGGTGAGACCGGGGATGAAAAACTGTTTTTT.

This chain uses TRBV6-6 with TRBJ2-5, with 10 bases aligning to TRBD2. V shed 3 bases and J 1 base; nucleotides not matched to a gene: 5. Germline CDR1 is MNHNY and CDR2 is SVGAGI (reference sequence). The CDR3 runs to 16 residues. Here the CDR3 DNA reads TGTGCCAGCAGTTATGGAGCGGGAGGGCCCCAAGAGACCCAGTACTTC. It translates to CASSYGAGGPQETQYF.

J is TRBJ2-4 and V is TRBV4-1; perhaps TRBD2 as D (5 bases). CDR3 length equals 14 residues. V was cut by 1 base and J by 3 bases, with 7 bases left in between. Germline loops: CDR1 MGHRA, CDR2 YSYEKL. The CDR3 bases are TGCGCCAGCAGCCAAGCTGACTACAAAAACATTCAGTACTTC. It encodes CASSQADYKNIQYF.

The rearrangement uses TRBV15 and TRBJ2-3, with a tentative D call TRBD1 (6 bases). Deletions cut 1 base from V and 3 bases from J, with 11 bases between. The CDR3 loop spans 15 amino acids. Germline lookup yields CDR1 LNHNV and CDR2 YYDKDF (reference sequence). DNA for the CDR3: TGTGCCACCAGCAGAGTTCAGGGGTTTACAGATACGCAGTATTTT. It yields the protein CATSRVQGFTDTQYF.

The gene calls are TRBV5-5 and TRBJ1-6, with 7 bases aligning to TRBD1. Germline trimming cut 1 base from V and 10 bases from J; bases unmatched to any gene: 2. The V gene's germline CDR1 is SGHKS and CDR2 YYEKEE (reference sequence). CDR3 length: 13 amino acids. The CDR3 DNA reads as TGTGCCAGCAGCTTGACAGGGGACTCACCCCTCCACTTT. It codes for CASSLTGDSPLHF. The whole variable domain, filled in from reference TRBV5-5 and TRBJ1-6, reads DAGVTQSPTHLIKTRGQQVTLRCSPISGHKSVSWYQQVLGQGPQFIFQYYEKEERGRGNFPDRFSARQFPNYSSELNVNALLLGDSALYLCASSLTGDSPLHFGNGTRLTVT.

This clone was seen a handful of times. This chain joins TRBV4-2 and TRBJ1-5; no firm D call. Trimming shortened V by 4 bases and J by 5 bases, and 9 bases separated the two germline ends. The CDR3 has 13 amino acids. Per germline, CDR1 LGHNA and CDR2 YNFKEQ. In nucleotides, the CDR3 is TGTGCCAGCAGCCGGGCGAGGGATCAGCCCCAGCATTTT. Protein sequence: CASSRARDQPQHF.

The rearrangement joins TRBV18 to TRBJ1-2; 10 bases are shared with TRBD1. The CDR3 totals 15 residues. Germline V gene lookup returns CDR1 KGHSH and CDR2 LQKENI. V trimming: 3 bases; J trimming: 4 bases; junction bases outside the gene matches: 5. The CDR3 loop reads CASSPLTGGAYGYTF. CDR3 nucleotides: TGTGCCAGCTCACCCCTGACAGGGGGCGCCTATGGCTACACCTTC.